Shown below are 13 T cell receptor beta chains from a single sample sequenced in a study of shared clonotypes between healthy human individuals (dated by TCRdb to about 2020). Receptor libraries were prepared by the immunoSEQ multiplex PCR assay. TCRdb mirrors the immuneACCESS table, restricted to in-frame sequences. Some clones are absent from its copies; in checked studies, under half trace to an unresolved V gene, and the reason for the others is unknown. For this sample the table gives roughly 1.5 million clones, of which around 98% were detected only once. 0.4% to 0.55% of the sample lies in the top ten. The sequenced sample consisted of naive CD4+ T cells sorted from blood. Sample cell subset or site, as interpreted from the label and publication: CD45RA+ positively selected. Source of these receptors: a man aged 30 to 45 in good health.

V is TRBV27 and J is TRBJ1-5; 9 nucleotides agree with TRBD1. The CDR3 is 16 residues long. With V trimmed by 7 bases and J by 3 bases, 10 bases remained unmatched. Germline loops: CDR1 MNHEY, CDR2 SMNVEV (reference sequence). CDR3 residues: CASIGQGRGFNQPQHF. The CDR3 DNA reads TGTGCCAGCATTGGACAGGGGCGCGGATTCAATCAGCCCCAGCATTTT.

The CDR3 DNA sequence: TGTGCTAGTGGTTTGGGAACTAGCGGGAGCTACGAGCAGTACTTC. Translated, it gives CASGLGTSGSYEQYF. This rearrangement joins TRBV12-5 to TRBJ2-7, with 11 bases fitting TRBD2. CDR1 is LGHNT and CDR2 is FRNRAP in the germline V gene. There are 15 residues in the CDR3. V was clipped by 1 base and J by 3 bases; unmatched bases: 2.

The chain has TRBV6-5 and TRBJ1-1, with 7 bases identical to TRBD1. The CDR3 spans 14 residues. The germline V gene encodes CDR1 MNHEY and CDR2 SVGAGI. V lost 5 bases, J lost 4 bases, and 7 bases stayed unmatched. This CDR3 is CASSTTGRGTEAFF. DNA for the CDR3: TGTGCCAGCAGTACGACAGGGAGGGGCACTGAAGCTTTCTTT.

V usage is TRBV28 and J usage is TRBJ2-4; D may be TRBD2 (7 bases). In germline, CDR1 is MDHEN, CDR2 SYDVKM. Trimming pared 6 bases from V and 0 bases from J, leaving 27 bases between. The CDR3 consists of 20 residues. The CDR3 sequence: CASSPKLGGGAELAKNIQYF. The CDR3 bases are TGTGCCAGCAGCCCAAAATTGGGAGGGGGAGCGGAGCTAGCCAAAAACATTCAGTACTTC.

This clone has a single count. The sample contains more than one DNA sequence encoding this CDR3. The chain combines TRBV28 with TRBJ2-7, with 11 bases that match TRBD1. The junction had 4 bases not matched to a gene; V was cut back by 5 bases and J by 4 bases. The V gene's germline CDR1 is MDHEN and CDR2 SYDVKM. The CDR3 contains 14 residues. CDR3 bases: TGTGCCAGCAGTCTCGGGACAGGGGGGTACGAGCAGTACTTC. Residues: CASSLGTGGYEQYF.

The genes are TRBV7-2 and TRBJ2-1; D gene unclear. The CDR3 covers 14 residues. Between the trimmed V and J ends, which lost 5 bases and 12 bases, there was a span of 20 bases. Germline CDR1 is SGHTA and CDR2 is FQGNSA. The CDR3 DNA is TGTGCCAGCAGCCGGCAGACTGGCTTTTCAGGGCAGTTCTTC. This encodes CASSRQTGFSGQFF.

The rearrangement joins TRBV4-1 to TRBJ1-5; D gene uncertain. Germline V gene lookup returns CDR1 MGHRA and CDR2 YSYEKL. The V end was cut by 5 bases, the J end by 2 bases, with 16 bases between. The CDR3 has 16 residues. In DNA, the CDR3 is TGCGCCAGCAGCATCCGGGCCAGTAGTGGCAATCAGCCCCAGCATTTT. This codes for CASSIRASSGNQPQHF.

CDR3 sequence: CASSYVPASSYNEQFF. The CDR3 nucleotides are TGTGCCAGCAGTTATGTCCCGGCAAGCTCCTACAATGAGCAGTTCTTC. The chain combines TRBV6-5 with TRBJ2-1, with no clear D. Per the germline V gene, CDR1 is MNHEY and CDR2 is SVGAGI. V dropped 3 bases and J dropped 0 bases, with 12 bases sitting between them. The CDR3 runs 16 residues.

This chain connects TRBV5-1 to TRBJ1-3; TRBD1 matches 10 bases. V dropped 4 bases and J dropped 8; count of bases not matched to a gene: 9. The CDR3 sequence is 15 residues long. CDR1 and CDR2 from the germline V gene are SGHRS and YFSETQ. The CDR3 nucleotides are TGCGCCAGCAGCCTAGACGGGACAGGGGCATACACCATATATTTT. This gives the protein CASSLDGTGAYTIYF.

The rearrangement uses TRBV2 and TRBJ2-1, with D hard to call. Germline CDR1 is SNHLY and CDR2 is FYNNEI. This CDR3 has 14 residues. Trimming took off 1 base at V and 9 bases at J, with 13 bases between the two ends. For the CDR3, the DNA is TGTGCCAGCAGTGAAGTCAGGCACTACGGTGAGCAGTTCTTC. Its translation: CASSEVRHYGEQFF.

The V and J genes are TRBV20-1 and TRBJ2-1; 7 bases line up with TRBD1. Germline CDR1 is DFQATT and CDR2 is SNEGSKA (reference sequence). V lost 4 bases to trimming and J lost 9 bases; unmatched junction nucleotides: 3. The CDR3 is made up of 11 amino acids. The CDR3 reads CSAIRGPEQFF. CDR3 sequence (DNA): TGCAGTGCTATTAGGGGGCCTGAGCAGTTCTTC.

This clone showed up just once. V gene TRBV14 combines with J gene TRBJ2-2; a possible D gene is TRBD2 (5 bases). Between the trimmed V and J ends, which lost 0 bases and 7 bases, there was a span of 18 bases. The CDR3 is made up of 17 amino acids. Germline loops: CDR1 SGHDN, CDR2 FVKESK. CDR3 sequence: CASSQEEGSGRIGELFF. The CDR3 nucleotides are TGTGCCAGCAGCCAAGAGGAAGGGAGCGGTCGTATCGGGGAGCTGTTTTTT. The full variable domain, in which reference TRBV14 and TRBJ2-2 provide the parts outside the CDR3, is EAGVTQFPSHSVIEKGQTVTLRCDPISGHDNLYWYRRVMGKEIKFLLHFVKESKQDESGMPNNRFLAERTGGTYSTLKVQPAELEDSGVYFCASSQEEGSGRIGELFFGEGSRLTVL.

The rearrangement uses TRBV19 and TRBJ1-5; D might be TRBD1 (6 bases). Trimming removed 8 bases at V and 0 bases at J, with 17 bases between. The length of the CDR3 is 16 residues. Germline assignment: CDR1 LNHDA and CDR2 SQIVND (reference sequence). The CDR3 DNA reads TGTGCCAGTCGACCACTGACAGGAGATAGCAATCAGCCCCAGCATTTT. Translating gives CASRPLTGDSNQPQHF.